This note documents a single T cell receptor (beta chain) sequence. Its antigen is as yet unknown. This entry is derived from a study of cytomegalovirus exposure and HLA in healthy donors. About the research overall: In a later analysis, it was reported that the 120 validation repertoires had been produced on the same platform as the roughly 700 repertoires belonging to the first cohort.

Sequenced by immunoSEQ multiplex PCR; TCRdb stores in-frame clones only, minus some. The data contain under 200,000 clones, approximately 87% of them singletons. The CDR3 is made up of 15 amino acids. Germline CDR1 SGHDT, CDR2 YYEEEE. V lost 2 bases to trimming and J lost 0 bases, with 6 bases between them. Whole-study results and caveats: Rare sequences made up most TCRs, while some public TCRs were found in many donors.

From the roughly 120-subject validation cohort, which was separate from the roughly 700-subject first cohort, the donors were drawn. Sequenced: PBMCs. The TCR sequence derives from a woman under 40 in good health and CMV-seronegative. The V call is TRBV5-6, the J call TRBJ2-6; D gene uncertain. The CDR3 region has the DNA TGTGCCAGCAGCTTTAGGGCCTCTGGGGCCAACGTCCTGACTTTC. Translated, it gives CASSFRASGANVLTF.